Listed here are 26 T cell receptor beta chains from one sample, sequenced in a study of T cells in Graves' hyperthyroidism and ophthalmopathy. From RNA transcripts, TCR beta CDR3 regions were amplified. First-round RT-PCR targeting the TCR CDR3 was performed with the HTBI primer set. TCRdb processed the multiplex PCR reads anew with MiXCR; each CDR3 protein has one entry. Among about 410,000 distinct CDR3 sequences listed, 13% to 15% were seen once. Sequencing was performed on blood. These receptors were collected from a woman aged 25 to 39 with Graves' ophthalmopathy.

This clonotype was seen a few times. A much larger clone differs from this one at a single base, so this may be a read error. This chain uses TRBV28 with TRBJ2-3; 7 bases map to TRBD1. V shed 11 bases, J shed 1 base, and the junction held 9 bases outside the gene matches. The germline CDR1 and CDR2 sequences are MDHEN and SYDVKM. The CDR3 consists of 14 residues. The CDR3 sequence is CAGKGAMGTDTQYF. CDR3 bases: TGTGCCGGAAAGGGGGCAATGGGCACAGATACGCAGTATTTT.

This clonotype has a handful of counts. The chain combines TRBV14 with TRBJ1-3; D is ambiguous. CDR1 and CDR2 (germline): SGHDN, FVKESK. Trimming left V 1 base short and J 0 bases short, with 13 bases between. The CDR3 has 17 residues. CDR3 bases: TGTGCCAGCAGCCAAGGTGACACCCGACGCTCTGGAAACACCATATATTTT. As protein: CASSQGDTRRSGNTIYF. Looking up the rest from reference TRBV14 and TRBJ1-3 gives the full variable domain: EAGVTQFPSHSVIEKGQTVTLRCDPISGHDNLYWYRRVMGKEIKFLLHFVKESKQDESGMPNNRFLAERTGGTYSTLKVQPAELEDSGVYFCASSQGDTRRSGNTIYFGEGSWLTVV.

This clonotype was recorded at least ten times. The chain carries TRBV11-1 and TRBJ2-7, with 8 bases identical to TRBD2. The CDR3 length is 16 residues. Trimming cost V 4 bases and J 2 bases; bases outside gene matches: 10. CDR1 and CDR2 from the germline V gene are SGHAT and FQDESV (reference sequence). The CDR3 DNA reads TGTGCCAGCAGCTCTTCGGCGGGGGGCCCCACCTACGAGCAGTACTTC. It specifies CASSSSAGGPTYEQYF.

V is TRBV10-3 and J is TRBJ2-3; D call uncertain. Trimming cost V 1 base and J 6 bases, with 14 bases left between them. The germline gives CDR1 ENHRY, CDR2 SYGVKD. The CDR3 has 15 residues. As DNA, the CDR3 is TGTGCCATCAGTGAGTATAGCCAAGAAGGGGATACGCAGTATTTT. As protein: CAISEYSQEGDTQYF.

This clonotype came up many times. This chain links TRBV5-8 with TRBJ1-1, with TRBD1 matching 9 bases. Germline V CDR1 and CDR2: SGHTS, YDEGEE. This CDR3 has 15 amino acids. V lost 2 bases, J lost 1 base, and 3 bases stayed unmatched. DNA of the CDR3: TGTGCCAGCAGCTTACCGGGACAGGGGAACACTGAAGCTTTCTTT. This translates into CASSLPGQGNTEAFF. The full variable domain, its missing parts supplied by reference TRBV5-8 and TRBJ1-1, is EAGVTQSPTHLIKTRGQQATLRCSPISGHTSVYWYQQALGLGLQFLLWYDEGEERNRGNFPPRFSGRQFPNYSSELNVNALELEDSALYLCASSLPGQGNTEAFFGQGTRLTVV.

This clonotype has a count of ten or more. J is TRBJ2-7 and V is TRBV20-1; D is ambiguous. The CDR3 spans 11 residues. V gave up 4 bases and J gave up 3 bases, with 7 bases separating them. The germline V gene encodes CDR1 DFQATT and CDR2 SNEGSKA (reference sequence). For the CDR3, the DNA is TGCAGTGCTAATGGGTTCTACGAGCAGTACTTC. Protein product: CSANGFYEQYF.

This clonotype was found many times. Here the CDR3 reads CASRIHTIYF. As DNA, the CDR3 is TGTGCCAGCAGGATCCACACCATATATTTT. The chain has TRBV12-3 or TRBV12-4 and TRBJ1-3; D is unclear. The CDR3 contains 10 residues. Trimming removed 6 bases from V and 8 bases from J, with 5 bases in between.

This clonotype was detected only once. A much larger clone is a single base away; this may be a read error. The chain is built from TRBV7-9 and TRBJ2-5, with 7 bases fitting TRBD1. The length of the CDR3 is 15 residues. From germline, CDR1 is SEHNR and CDR2 FQNEAQ (reference sequence). V shed 2 bases, J shed 3 bases, and the junction held 6 bases outside the gene matches. This CDR3 reads CASSLTMGTEETQYF. The CDR3 nucleotides read TGTGCCAGCAGCTTAACAATGGGGACAGAAGAGACCCAGTACTTC.

This clonotype was counted many times. This chain connects TRBV13 to TRBJ1-6, with D maybe TRBD1 (6 bases). Germline CDR1 and CDR2: PRHDT and FYEKMQ (reference sequence). This CDR3 has 15 amino acids. V shed 2 bases and J shed 8 bases, with 13 bases lying between them. CDR3 DNA sequence: TGTGCCAGCAGCTTATGGCAGGGGCCCGATTCACCCCTCCACTTT. Its protein is CASSLWQGPDSPLHF. Based on the CDR3 plus reference TRBV13 and TRBJ1-6, the full variable domain is AAGVIQSPRHLIKEKRETATLKCYPIPRHDTVYWYQQGPGQDPQFLISFYEKMQSDKGSIPDRFSAQQFSDYHSELNMSSLELGDSALYFCASSLWQGPDSPLHFGNGTRLTVT.

Worth noting for this clonotype: Possible read error: a much larger clone is one base away. This rearrangement joins TRBV29-1 to TRBJ2-7; D gene unclear. The CDR3 length is 12 residues. Germline CDR1 is SQVTM and CDR2 is ANQGSEA. The CDR3 nucleotides are TGCAGCGCTTTACAGAGCTCCCACGAGCAGTACTTC. Translating it yields CSALQSSHEQYF.

A few counts support this clonotype. J is TRBJ1-2 and V is TRBV7-9; TRBD1 aligns across 8 bases. The CDR3 totals 13 residues. The V gene's germline CDR1 is SEHNR and CDR2 FQNEAQ (reference sequence). With V trimmed by 5 bases and J by 8 bases, 7 bases remained unmatched. The CDR3 DNA is TGTGCCAGCAGCCCCGACAGGGGCTGGGGCTACACCTTC. Amino acids: CASSPDRGWGYTF.

This clonotype has ten or more counts. V is TRBV20-1 and J is TRBJ2-3; 7 nucleotides line up with TRBD2. The CDR3 extends over 16 amino acids. V lost 2 bases and J lost 2; bases outside the gene matches: 10. Per the germline V gene, CDR1 is DFQATT and CDR2 is SNEGSKA (reference sequence). This CDR3 reads CSARKMGGGTTDTQYF. In DNA, the CDR3 is TGCAGTGCTAGAAAAATGGGGGGGGGGACCACAGATACGCAGTATTTT.

This clonotype has only one observation. One base away lies a much larger clone, so this may be a sequencing read error. The chain recombines TRBV15 with TRBJ1-5; D gene ambiguous. V lost 7 bases, J lost 0 bases, and 16 bases lay in between. Germline CDR1 is LNHNV and CDR2 is YYDKDF (reference sequence). The CDR3 runs 16 residues. The CDR3 spells CATTKDPAPSNQPQHF. CDR3 sequence (DNA): TGTGCCACCACGAAAGATCCTGCTCCTAGCAATCAGCCCCAGCATTTT.

This clonotype has more than one count but fewer than ten. This may stem from a read error, because a much larger clone lies one nucleotide away. The chain links TRBV15 to TRBJ1-2; tentative D call: TRBD1 (6 bases). V shed 5 bases and J shed 8 bases, with 12 bases lying between them. This CDR3 contains 12 residues. Germline loops: CDR1 LNHNV, CDR2 YYDKDF (reference sequence). As DNA, the CDR3 is TGTGCCACCAGCGACAGGTGCGACGGCTACACCTTC. This sequence encodes CATSDRCDGYTF.

The chain combines TRBV12-3 or TRBV12-4 with TRBJ2-5; TRBD1 matches at 9 bases. The CDR3 runs to 16 residues. Trimming removed 6 bases from V and 4 bases from J; junction bases left unmatched: 12. The CDR3 sequence is CASRTTPGQGGETQYF. In DNA, the CDR3 is TGTGCCAGCAGAACAACCCCGGGACAGGGCGGAGAGACCCAGTACTTC.

Points on this clonotype: A read error may explain this, as a much larger clone is one base away. The chain recombines TRBV27 with TRBJ1-6; TRBD1 matches 7 bases. Germline V gene data show CDR1 as MNHEY and CDR2 as SMNVEV (reference sequence). This CDR3 has 15 amino acids. The CDR3 coding sequence is TGTGCCAGCAGTCAAGGACAGGCGCGACATTCACCCCTCTACTTT. Translating gives CASSQGQARHSPLYF.

In regard to this clonotype: This may be a read error, as it is one base from a much larger clone. The chain uses TRBV7-9 and TRBJ2-1; 11 nucleotides match TRBD2. The CDR3 runs 18 residues. From germline, CDR1 is SEHNR and CDR2 FQNEAQ (reference sequence). CDR3 DNA: TGTGCCGGCAGCTTAGCGTTCGCCGGGACTAGCGGTGGGGATGAGCAGTTCTTC. It yields the protein CAGSLAFAGTSGGDEQFF.

To note about this clonotype: Just one base apart from a much larger clone, this may be a read error. The chain uses TRBV27 and TRBJ2-1, with D maybe TRBD1 (7 bases). The germline V gene encodes CDR1 MNHEY and CDR2 SMNVEV (reference sequence). The CDR3 consists of 16 residues. CDR3 loop: CARSLRRGRQGNEQFF. The CDR3 DNA sequence: TGTGCCCGCAGTTTAAGGAGGGGGCGTCAAGGGAATGAGCAGTTCTTC.

This clonotype was counted between two and nine times. This sequence joins TRBV6-1 and TRBJ1-6, with 9 bases matching TRBD1. The length of the CDR3 is 19 residues. Germline V gives CDR1 MNHNS, CDR2 SASEGT. V was pared by 5 bases and J by 7 bases, with 18 bases of the junction left unmatched. The CDR3, as DNA: TGTGCCAGCAGTTTCGACTCCCACAGGGGGCTAATAGGGAATTCACCCCTCCACTTT. Amino acid sequence: CASSFDSHRGLIGNSPLHF.

This clonotype was detected only a few times. The V and J genes are TRBV6-1 and TRBJ2-2, with D unclear. Germline CDR1 and CDR2: MNHNS and SASEGT. The CDR3 loop spans 16 amino acids. V lost 5 bases to trimming and J lost 1 base, with 14 bases between them. CDR3 in amino acids: CASSYSGAENTGELFF. Written as DNA, the CDR3 is TGTGCCAGCAGTTACAGTGGCGCGGAGAACACCGGGGAGCTGTTTTTT.

This clonotype was detected many times. The gene calls are TRBV28 and TRBJ2-7, with TRBD1 matching 10 bases. Germline loops: CDR1 MDHEN, CDR2 SYDVKM. The J segment lost 7 bases and the V segment lost 8 bases, leaving 5 bases of the junction unmatched. There are 12 residues in the CDR3. The CDR3 nucleotides read TGTGCCAGCGGGACAGGGGATGGTGAGCAGTACTTC. Its protein is CASGTGDGEQYF.

This clonotype was observed a few times. The chain recombines TRBV9 with TRBJ1-2; D not resolved. This CDR3 is 13 amino acids long. V gave up 0 bases and J gave up 7 bases, with 10 bases separating them. Looked up from germline, CDR1 is SGDLS and CDR2 is YYNGEE. CDR3 loop: CASSVAGAVGYTF. Here the CDR3 DNA reads TGTGCCAGCAGCGTAGCGGGCGCGGTTGGCTACACCTTC.

This clonotype was recorded at least ten times. V gene TRBV2 combines with J gene TRBJ2-1; the match to TRBD2 covers 13 bases. V lost 6 bases to trimming and J lost 7 bases; unmatched junction nucleotides: 12. The CDR3 has 17 residues. The germline gives CDR1 SNHLY, CDR2 FYNNEI. The CDR3 sequence: CASRGSTTSGRVNEQFF. Written as DNA, the CDR3 is TGTGCCAGCAGGGGGTCGACCACTAGCGGGAGGGTGAATGAGCAGTTCTTC.

This clonotype showed up many times. The rearrangement links TRBV27 to TRBJ1-6; possible D gene TRBD1, 6 bases. The CDR3 consists of 15 residues. V gave up 7 bases and J gave up 7 bases, with 17 bases separating them. Germline lookup yields CDR1 MNHEY and CDR2 SMNVEV (reference sequence). The CDR3 protein is CASTIMWGANSPLHF. The CDR3 nucleotides are TGTGCCAGCACAATCATGTGGGGGGCGAATTCACCCCTCCACTTT.

This clonotype was detected ten times or more. This chain uses TRBV20-1 with TRBJ2-1; 13 bases map to TRBD2. There are 16 residues in the CDR3. Germline assignment: CDR1 DFQATT and CDR2 SNEGSKA (reference sequence). V lost 5 bases to trimming and J lost 6 bases; unmatched junction nucleotides: 10. The CDR3 DNA reads TGCAGTGCTCTCTCCGGGACTAGCGGGGACTTCAATGAGCAGTTCTTC. Translated: CSALSGTSGDFNEQFF.

This clonotype was seen ten or more times. V usage is TRBV7-8 and J usage is TRBJ1-1; 10 bases are shared with TRBD1. The J segment lost 1 base and the V segment lost 0 bases, leaving 11 bases of the junction unmatched. CDR3 length: 19 amino acids. The germline CDR1 and CDR2 sequences are SGHVS and FQNEAQ. CDR3 sequence: CASSLAGQGGIRTNTEAFF. In DNA form, the CDR3 reads TGTGCCAGCAGCTTAGCAGGACAGGGGGGTATCAGGACGAACACTGAAGCTTTCTTT.